The present T cell receptor beta chain was sequenced within a study of identical twins. General study results and limits: Models underestimated how often monozygotic twins shared out-of-frame TCR alpha. With abundant cord blood beta clonotypes, insertions were fewer; memory repertoires showed no such pattern. It was cross-sectional statistical analysis, not following the same donors, that the conclusions relied on.

Notes on this clonotype: Its antigen is currently unknown.

CDR3 length: 12 amino acids. Germline V lookup: CDR1 DFQATT, CDR2 SNEGSKA (reference sequence). V was trimmed by 7 bases and J by 0 bases, leaving 9 bases between them. MiXCR, applied by TCRdb to the 5' RACE reads, yields one record per CDR3 protein. The sample holds roughly 290,000 distinct CDR3 sequences, under 9.5% seen once. The data also belong to a second study, concerning yellow fever vaccine responses in identical twins.

The chain couples TRBV20-1 to TRBJ1-2; D perhaps matches TRBD1 (5 bases). The receptor's source is a woman aged 18 to 35 in good health. Sequenced: memory (CD45RO+) T cells sorted from blood. DNA for the CDR3: TGCAGTGTCAGACAGACTAACTATGGCTACACCTTC. Translated, it gives CSVRQTNYGYTF.